Many counts were recorded for the clone carrying this T cell receptor beta chain. V was trimmed by 1 base and J by 6 bases, leaving 11 bases between them. The CDR3 runs 14 residues. CDR1 SGHNT and CDR2 YENEEA come from the germline V gene. One entry per CDR3 protein, called by TCRdb with MiXCR from the RT-PCR reads. The sample comprises approximately 33,000 distinct CDR3 sequences, over 6.5% of which are singletons, and about 35% rests with the top ten. The sample belongs to a study of patients and donors after allogeneic stem cell transplantation. The clonotype comes from a human donor who was either an allogeneic HSCT recipient or a stem cell or donor lymphocyte infusion donor (not recorded which). It is not recorded whose cells these are; they may come from a transplant donor. V and J are TRBV11-3 and TRBJ2-3; D unclear. Sample: blood, either unsorted or a sorted T cell fraction (not recorded which). This CDR3 is CASSLGQKADTQYF. CDR3 DNA sequence: TGTGCCAGCAGCTTAGGCCAGAAGGCCGATACGCAGTATTTT.